This T cell receptor (beta chain) appears in the sequencing data of a study of T-cell memory formation after mild COVID-19. This clonotype was detected only a few times. The antigen is unknown. One entry per CDR3 protein, called by TCRdb with MiXCR from the 5' RACE reads. The sample has about 210,000 distinct CDR3 sequences, approximately 30% seen once; the top ten hold approximately 10%. Germline loops: CDR1 DFQATT, CDR2 SNEGSKA (reference sequence). The germline V and J ends were trimmed by 2 bases and 2 bases, with 8 bases remaining between them. This CDR3 spans 13 amino acids. Whole-study results and caveats: Memory sampled before infection contained some responding clones, suggesting cross-reactive memory joined.

The specimen was PBMCs or a T cell subset sorted from them (not recorded which). The sequence was collected from an adult woman who had mild COVID-19 (a few samples of this study predate the infection). Cell type and time point are not known. This chain links TRBV20-1 with TRBJ2-3; D remains unclear. In DNA form, the CDR3 reads TGCAGTGCTAGAAGTGGGCCCACAGATACGCAGTATTTT. It specifies CSARSGPTDTQYF.